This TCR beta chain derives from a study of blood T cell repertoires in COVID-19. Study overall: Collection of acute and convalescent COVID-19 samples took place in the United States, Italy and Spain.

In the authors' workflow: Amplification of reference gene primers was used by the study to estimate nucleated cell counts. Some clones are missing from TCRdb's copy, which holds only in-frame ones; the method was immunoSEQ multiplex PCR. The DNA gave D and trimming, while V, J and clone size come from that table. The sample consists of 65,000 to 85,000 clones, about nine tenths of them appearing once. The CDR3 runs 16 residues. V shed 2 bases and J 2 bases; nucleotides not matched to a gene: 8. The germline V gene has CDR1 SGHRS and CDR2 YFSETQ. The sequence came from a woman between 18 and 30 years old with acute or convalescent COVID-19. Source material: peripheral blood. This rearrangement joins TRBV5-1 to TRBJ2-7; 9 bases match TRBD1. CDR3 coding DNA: TGCGCCAGCAGCTTAACTCCGGGACAGGGAACCTACGAGCAGTACTTC. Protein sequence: CASSLTPGQGTYEQYF. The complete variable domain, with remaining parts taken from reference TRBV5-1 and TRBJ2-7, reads KAGVTQTPRYLIKTRGQQVTLSCSPISGHRSVSWYQQTPGQGLQFLFEYFSETQRNKGNFPGRFSGRQFSNSRSEMNVSTLELGDSALYLCASSLTPGQGTYEQYFGPGTRLTVT.